Reported below is one TCR beta chain. The antigen remains undetermined. The PCR had 60 Vbeta and 13 Jbeta primers. Libraries were prepared by immunoSEQ multiplex PCR; TCRdb keeps only in-frame clonotypes and omits some of them. This table holds 150,000 to 200,000 clones, 75% to 90% found once. The data belong to a study of cytomegalovirus exposure and HLA in healthy donors. As for the study in general: Unique TCR beta sequences numbering some 120 million came from about 179 million T cells in an earlier analysis. Study results and limitations: TRBV6-2, TRBV6-3 and other indistinguishable V segments were excluded. A later analysis associated roughly 15,000 TCR beta sequences with HLA alleles at a 0.05 false discovery rate. An analysis that came later showed most CMV-associated TCR beta chains appearing HLA-restricted.

Trimming removed 5 bases from V and 4 bases from J, with 15 bases in between. Germline values: CDR1 MGHRA, CDR2 YSYEKL. This CDR3 has 15 amino acids. Material: PBMCs. The chain couples TRBV4-1 to TRBJ1-3; D perhaps matches TRBD1 (6 bases). The clonotype originates from a man in his fifties in good health and CMV-seropositive. The CDR3 sequence: CASSSPQGTGNTIYF. The CDR3 bases are TGCGCCAGCAGCTCCCCACAGGGAACCGGAAACACCATATATTTT.